This T cell receptor (beta chain) appears in the sequencing data of a study of human T cells and chemical hapten exposure. Individual cDNA molecules each carried unique molecular identifiers attached by the library. TCRdb re-called the RACE reads with MiXCR, one entry per CDR3 protein. In the table there are a few hundred thousand distinct CDR3 sequences, more than 5% of which are singletons. Specified time point: patch test 2, 6 weeks after DPC sensitization. Treatment given: therapeutic diphenylcyclopropenone sensitization with weekly scalp DPC. Each patch-test visit's blood sample preceded patch application. Study observations and caveats: Against controls, expanded TCRs gave rise to significantly more large CDR3 similarity clusters. With DPC sensitization, TCRs exceeding 1 in 1000 frequency showed no change.

This clonotype was observed many times. Antigen unknown. Deletions cut 2 bases from V and 0 bases from J, with 4 bases between. Germline assignment: CDR1 MNHEY and CDR2 SVGAGI. This CDR3 region has 13 residues. The V call is TRBV6-5, the J call TRBJ1-1; unclear D gene. The sequence was obtained from a woman aged 18-29 years with alopecia areata. Some clones in this sample may be carry-over from other donors' samples. Sequences were derived from whole blood, sampled in connection with sensitization to the hapten diphenylcyclopropenone (DPC). The chain's CDR3 is CASSYALNTEAFF. The CDR3 coding sequence is TGTGCCAGCAGTTACGCTTTGAACACTGAAGCTTTCTTT.